Listed below are T cell receptor beta chains from one sample, sequenced in a study of cytomegalovirus exposure and HLA in healthy donors. Sequencing was performed with immunoSEQ multiplex PCR; in TCRdb, only in-frame clones are kept and a portion is missing. The sample lists 180,000 or so clones, 76% occurring once. The sample was PBMCs. All receptors derive from a man between 18 and 35 years old in good health and CMV-seronegative. CDR3s include the opening cysteine and the closing phenylalanine or tryptophan. The order of the fields is J gene, clone size, D gene, V gene, CDR3 DNA, CDR3 protein. The D gene is left open where the match is weak. Clone size is shown for a subset of rows, as once, few, many or a class of expanded clone.

j_call: TRBJ1-1
clone_size: NA
d_call: TRBD1
v_call: TRBV18
cdr3_nt: TGTGCCAGCTCACCTACAGGGGTGCCTGAAGCTTTCTTT
cdr3_aa: CASSPTGVPEAFF

j_call: TRBJ2-3
clone_size: NA
d_call: TRBD2
v_call: TRBV9
cdr3_nt: TGTGCCAGCAGTGTCCCCCTGGGCGGGGGGGACACAGATACGCAGTATTTT
cdr3_aa: CASSVPLGGGDTDTQYF

j_call: TRBJ2-7
clone_size: NA
d_call: TRBD1
v_call: TRBV19
cdr3_nt: TGTGCCAGTAGTTTGACAGGGAGCTACGAGCAGTACTTC
cdr3_aa: CASSLTGSYEQYF

j_call: TRBJ2-7
clone_size: NA
d_call: NA
v_call: TRBV6-1
cdr3_nt: TGTGCCAGCAGTGATAGATACGAGCAGTACTTC
cdr3_aa: CASSDRYEQYF

j_call: TRBJ2-5
clone_size: NA
d_call: TRBD2
v_call: TRBV7-9
cdr3_nt: TGTGCCAGCAGCCCGACTGTTGGACTAGGTCAAGAGACCCAGTACTTC
cdr3_aa: CASSPTVGLGQETQYF

j_call: TRBJ2-7
clone_size: NA
d_call: NA
v_call: TRBV19
cdr3_nt: TGTGCCAGTAGCACCAGGCCAGGGGTCGAGCAGTACTTC
cdr3_aa: CASSTRPGVEQYF

j_call: TRBJ2-7
clone_size: NA
d_call: TRBD2
v_call: TRBV28
cdr3_nt: TGTGCCAGTGGGAGGGGCGAGCAGTACTTC
cdr3_aa: CASGRGEQYF

j_call: TRBJ1-3
clone_size: few
d_call: NA
v_call: TRBV9
cdr3_nt: TGTGCCAGCAGTGATACCGGAGTTATATCTGGAAACACCATATATTTT
cdr3_aa: CASSDTGVISGNTIYF

j_call: TRBJ2-7
clone_size: NA
d_call: NA
v_call: TRBV6-6
cdr3_nt: TGTGCCAGCAGTTACTCGTACACATCCTACGAGCAGTACTTC
cdr3_aa: CASSYSYTSYEQYF

j_call: TRBJ1-2
clone_size: NA
d_call: TRBD1
v_call: TRBV25-1
cdr3_nt: TGTGCCAGCGGCCGGGACAGGGGAGAGGGCTACACCTTC
cdr3_aa: CASGRDRGEGYTF

j_call: TRBJ2-7
clone_size: NA
d_call: TRBD1
v_call: TRBV2
cdr3_nt: TGTGCCACCCAACAGGGGGCGGGGGAGCAGTACTTC
cdr3_aa: CATQQGAGEQYF

j_call: TRBJ2-1
clone_size: NA
d_call: TRBD2
v_call: TRBV10-3
cdr3_nt: TGTGCCATCAAGAGCGGGAGTGGGTATGAGCAGTTCTTC
cdr3_aa: CAIKSGSGYEQFF

j_call: TRBJ2-5
clone_size: NA
d_call: NA
v_call: TRBV9
cdr3_nt: TGTGCCAGCAGCGTAGACAGGGCACATGGGACCCAGTACTTC
cdr3_aa: CASSVDRAHGTQYF

j_call: TRBJ2-1
clone_size: NA
d_call: NA
v_call: TRBV27
cdr3_nt: TGTGCCAGCAGTCCGGGTCAAGGAGAGAATGAGCAGTTCTTC
cdr3_aa: CASSPGQGENEQFF

j_call: TRBJ2-3
clone_size: NA
d_call: TRBD2
v_call: TRBV6-5
cdr3_nt: TGTGCCAGCAGTTCGGGACTAGCGACAGATACGCAGTATTTT
cdr3_aa: CASSSGLATDTQYF

j_call: TRBJ2-7
clone_size: few
d_call: TRBD2
v_call: TRBV5-1
cdr3_nt: TGCGCCAGCAGCTTTAGGACTAGCGGGGGGGCCTCCTACGAGCAGTACTTC
cdr3_aa: CASSFRTSGGASYEQYF

j_call: TRBJ2-3
clone_size: NA
d_call: NA
v_call: TRBV10-3
cdr3_nt: TGTGCCATCAGGGCAGGGGTGTACACAGATACGCAGTATTTT
cdr3_aa: CAIRAGVYTDTQYF

j_call: TRBJ1-1
clone_size: NA
d_call: NA
v_call: TRBV28
cdr3_nt: TGTGCCAGCAGTTTCGGCAGGCTGAAGGCTGAAGCTTTCTTT
cdr3_aa: CASSFGRLKAEAFF

j_call: TRBJ2-3
clone_size: few
d_call: NA
v_call: TRBV19
cdr3_nt: TGTGCCAGTAGTAAGCAGGACAAAAGCACAGATACGCAGTATTTT
cdr3_aa: CASSKQDKSTDTQYF

j_call: TRBJ1-5
clone_size: NA
d_call: TRBD1
v_call: TRBV27
cdr3_nt: TGTGCCAGCAGTCCGACAGGGACGGGTAGCAATCAGCCCCAGCATTTT
cdr3_aa: CASSPTGTGSNQPQHF

j_call: TRBJ2-1
clone_size: NA
d_call: TRBD2
v_call: TRBV7-2
cdr3_nt: TGTGCCAGCAGCTTAATGGCAGGAGCGGGAGCCTACAATGAGCAGTTCTTC
cdr3_aa: CASSLMAGAGAYNEQFF

j_call: TRBJ1-1
clone_size: NA
d_call: NA
v_call: TRBV28
cdr3_nt: TGTGCCAGCAGTCCTCTGACGGGGGAAGCTTTCTTT
cdr3_aa: CASSPLTGEAFF

j_call: TRBJ1-2
clone_size: NA
d_call: TRBD1
v_call: TRBV27
cdr3_nt: TGTGCCAGCAGTTTATCACAGGGGGATTATAACTATGGCTACACCTTC
cdr3_aa: CASSLSQGDYNYGYTF

j_call: TRBJ1-1
clone_size: NA
d_call: NA
v_call: TRBV19
cdr3_nt: TGTGCCAGTAGTATGGGGAGAAATGAAGCTTTCTTT
cdr3_aa: CASSMGRNEAFF

j_call: TRBJ2-3
clone_size: NA
d_call: NA
v_call: TRBV7-8
cdr3_nt: TGTGCCAGCAGCCCTAGTGGTCGCCCCTGGGGGCCAGATACGCAGTATTTT
cdr3_aa: CASSPSGRPWGPDTQYF

j_call: TRBJ1-2
clone_size: NA
d_call: TRBD1
v_call: TRBV5-4
cdr3_nt: TGTGCCAGCAGCTCCCGGGACAGCCATGGCTACACCTTC
cdr3_aa: CASSSRDSHGYTF

j_call: TRBJ1-2
clone_size: NA
d_call: TRBD1
v_call: TRBV5-1
cdr3_nt: TGCGCCAGCAGCTCGGGACAGGGGGGTGGCTACACCTTC
cdr3_aa: CASSSGQGGGYTF

j_call: TRBJ1-5
clone_size: once
d_call: NA
v_call: TRBV7-9
cdr3_nt: TGTTCCAGCAGCTTAGAAGGGGACTTTTATAGCAATCAGCCCCAGCATTTT
cdr3_aa: CSSSLEGDFYSNQPQHF

j_call: TRBJ1-5
clone_size: NA
d_call: NA
v_call: TRBV16
cdr3_nt: TGTGCCAGCAGCCACTCCAGGGGCAATCAGCCCCAGCATTTT
cdr3_aa: CASSHSRGNQPQHF

j_call: TRBJ1-5
clone_size: NA
d_call: TRBD1
v_call: TRBV18
cdr3_nt: TGTGCCAGCTCATACGGGACAGGGGATCAGCCCCAGCATTTT
cdr3_aa: CASSYGTGDQPQHF

j_call: TRBJ1-4
clone_size: NA
d_call: NA
v_call: TRBV28
cdr3_nt: TGTGCCAGCAGCCCCGCAAGCCTTTGGGAAAAACTGTTTTTT
cdr3_aa: CASSPASLWEKLFF

j_call: TRBJ2-3
clone_size: few
d_call: TRBD2
v_call: TRBV2
cdr3_nt: TGTGCCAGCAGGGGACTAGCGGGAGTTACGCAGTATTTT
cdr3_aa: CASRGLAGVTQYF

j_call: TRBJ2-7
clone_size: few
d_call: TRBD2
v_call: TRBV27
cdr3_nt: TGTGCCAGCAGTTTATGGGCTAGCGGGAGTTACGAGCAGTACTTC
cdr3_aa: CASSLWASGSYEQYF